Below are 12 T cell receptor beta chains sequenced from a single sample in a study of T cells in Graves' hyperthyroidism and ophthalmopathy. RNA transcripts were the template for amplifying TCR beta CDR3 regions. The HTBI set primed first-round TCR CDR3 RT-PCR. One entry per CDR3 protein results from TCRdb running MiXCR on the multiplex PCR reads. The sample lists about 690,000 distinct CDR3 sequences, roughly 17% occurring once. Sequenced material: blood. The receptors originated from a man in his fifties with Graves' hyperthyroidism.

This clonotype has at least ten counts. The CDR3 region is CASSVGWTGDYGYTF. The CDR3 DNA sequence: TGTGCCAGCAGCGTAGGTTGGACAGGGGACTATGGCTACACCTTC. This chain joins TRBV9 and TRBJ1-2; 9 nucleotides match TRBD1. This CDR3 has 15 residues. V shed 0 bases, J shed 3 bases, and the junction held 3 bases outside the gene matches. Germline lookup yields CDR1 SGDLS and CDR2 YYNGEE.

This chain links TRBV15 with TRBJ2-2; D gene unclear. The V end was cut by 0 bases, the J end by 4 bases, with 3 bases between. The CDR3 loop spans 13 amino acids. In germline, CDR1 is LNHNV, CDR2 YYDKDF (reference sequence). The CDR3 DNA reads as TGTGCCACCAGCAGAGAAGGCACCGGGGAGCTGTTTTTT. Translating gives CATSREGTGELFF. Combining the CDR3 with reference TRBV15 and TRBJ2-2 gives the whole variable domain DAMVIQNPRYQVTQFGKPVTLSCSQTLNHNVMYWYQQKSSQAPKLLFHYYDKDFNNEADTPDNFQSRRPNTSFCFLDIRSPGLGDTAMYLCATSREGTGELFFGEGSRLTVL.

Points on this clonotype: A much larger clone lies one base from this, so it may be a read error. The V gene is TRBV28, the J gene TRBJ1-2, with 9 bases fitting TRBD1. The CDR3 sequence is 15 residues long. CDR1 is MDHEN, CDR2 SYDVKM, per germline. Germline trimming cut 5 bases from V and 4 bases from J; bases unmatched to any gene: 8. The CDR3, as DNA: TGTGCCAGCAGTCCGCGGACAGGGGTCACCTATGGCTACACCTTC. Amino acids: CASSPRTGVTYGYTF.

This clonotype was picked up many times. The chain carries TRBV11-2 and TRBJ1-1, with D unclear. Per germline, CDR1 SGHAT and CDR2 FQNNGV. CDR3 length: 15 residues. The V gene lost 4 bases and the J gene lost 1 base, with 13 bases spanning the gap. CDR3 sequence (DNA): TGTGCCAGCAGCTCCCCCAAAAGCGGGAACACTGAAGCTTTCTTT. It encodes CASSSPKSGNTEAFF.

V and J are TRBV6-1 and TRBJ1-6; perhaps TRBD1 as D (6 bases). Germline CDR1 MNHNS, CDR2 SASEGT. V lost 5 bases to trimming and J lost 7 bases, with 18 bases between them. The CDR3 is 16 amino acids. The DNA for the CDR3 is TGTGCCAGCAGTCAAACCAGGGACACCTCGAATTCACCCCTCCACTTT. Translating gives CASSQTRDTSNSPLHF.

This clonotype was seen more than once but under ten times. The genes are TRBV29-1 and TRBJ2-2; unclear D gene. Germline-derived CDR1 and CDR2 are SQVTM and ANQGSEA. Trimming cost V 7 bases and J 4 bases, with 16 bases left between them. The CDR3 runs to 14 residues. CDR3 region: CSAAQRVATGELFF. The CDR3 DNA is TGCAGCGCCGCCCAACGAGTGGCCACCGGGGAGCTGTTTTTT.

This clonotype was observed many times. The chain employs TRBV28 and TRBJ1-5; possible D gene TRBD1, 5 bases. V was trimmed by 5 bases and J by 3 bases, leaving 11 bases between them. Germline V gene lookup returns CDR1 MDHEN and CDR2 SYDVKM. This CDR3 has 14 amino acids. The CDR3 DNA follows: TGTGCCAGCAGTGGCAGACAGATCAATCAGCCCCAGCATTTT. This codes for CASSGRQINQPQHF.

This clonotype was picked up a small number of times. The chain carries TRBV10-3 and TRBJ2-1; 7 bases agree with TRBD2. The CDR3 is 15 amino acids. V was pared by 4 bases and J by 7 bases, with 10 bases of the junction left unmatched. Germline V gives CDR1 ENHRY, CDR2 SYGVKD. CDR3 residues: CAISVREGPRNEQFF. CDR3 DNA sequence: TGTGCCATCAGTGTTAGGGAGGGCCCTAGAAATGAGCAGTTCTTC.

The sample holds many counts of this clonotype. This chain uses TRBV12-3 or TRBV12-4 with TRBJ2-2; the D call may be TRBD1 or TRBD2 (6 bases each). V shed 2 bases and J shed 1 base, with 11 bases lying between them. This CDR3 is 16 amino acids long. The CDR3 protein is CASSLRRGENTGELFF. In DNA, the CDR3 is TGTGCCAGCAGTTTAAGAAGGGGGGAGAACACCGGGGAGCTGTTTTTT.

This clonotype was detected many times. The chain employs TRBV11-2 and TRBJ2-5, with 13 bases aligning to TRBD2. In germline, CDR1 is SGHAT, CDR2 FQNNGV. The CDR3 sequence is 18 residues long. The V segment lost 10 bases and the J segment 5 bases; nucleotides outside the gene matches: 19. Here the CDR3 DNA reads TGTGCCACCGGGAGGAGCGGACTAGCGGGAGTGAGCGGGGAGACCCAGTACTTC. Protein sequence: CATGRSGLAGVSGETQYF.

This clonotype was detected a few times. This chain joins TRBV10-3 and TRBJ1-5, with a possible D match to TRBD1 (6 bases). Trimming shortened V by 0 bases and J by 6 bases, and 9 bases separated the two germline ends. Germline loops: CDR1 ENHRY, CDR2 SYGVKD. This CDR3 has 14 residues. The CDR3 is CAISESQGTQPQHF. Written as DNA, the CDR3 is TGTGCCATCAGTGAGTCGCAGGGGACTCAGCCCCAGCATTTT.

V usage is TRBV18 and J usage is TRBJ1-2; a weak D match, TRBD1 (5 bases). Germline-derived CDR1 and CDR2 are KGHSH and LQKENI. The CDR3 extends over 15 amino acids. Trimming left V 1 base short and J 0 bases short, with 9 bases between. CDR3 nucleotides: TGTGCCAGCTCACCACGGGACTGGTCTAACTATGGCTACACCTTC. Translated, it gives CASSPRDWSNYGYTF. Full variable domain (outside the CDR3, taken from reference TRBV18 and TRBJ1-2): NAGVMQNPRHLVRRRGQEARLRCSPMKGHSHVYWYRQLPEEGLKFMVYLQKENIIDESGMPKERFSAEFPKEGPSILRIQQVVRGDSAAYFCASSPRDWSNYGYTFGSGTRLTVV.